The entry that follows covers one TCR beta chain sequence. Antigen specificity is unknown. This record belongs to a study of vaccination and CD4 T cells after COVID-19. Findings and caveats of the study: Relatively few convalescent patients were studied, without early post-infection timepoints.

The treatment was: 10-day PBMC culture with coronavirus spike peptide pools or control peptides (ViraFEST assay). The ViraFEST method relied on peptide pools to expand antigen-specific T cells, followed by TCR sequencing. CDR1 and CDR2 from the germline V gene are MNHEY and SVGAGI. The CDR3 has 17 residues. Trimming took 0 bases from V and 0 from J, leaving 12 bases between them. Sequence data for DNA of cultured CD4+ T cells were generated by the Oncomine TCR Beta short-read assay. TCRdb passed the PCR reads through MiXCR, listing each CDR3 protein once. The table includes 16,000 or so distinct CDR3 sequences, roughly four fifths detected once.

V is TRBV6-5 and J is TRBJ1-3, with a tentative D call TRBD1 (6 bases). The clonotype originates from a human donor who received a COVID-19 vaccine. The sequencing here drew on CD4+ T cells from blood, cultured in vitro, taken after SARS-CoV-2 vaccination. As DNA, the CDR3 is TGTGCCAGCAGTTACTCCCGACAGGTTAACTCTGGAAACACCATATATTTT. Encoded protein: CASSYSRQVNSGNTIYF.